The 21 T cell receptor beta chains in this list originate from one sample, sequenced in a study of blood T cell repertoires in COVID-19. Profiled with immunoSEQ multiplex PCR; TCRdb holds only in-frame clones, not every one. This table holds around 78,000 clones, about 90% found once. The sample comprised peripheral blood. Receptor source: a woman between 50 and 59 years old in a cohort sampled during active COVID-19.

DNA for the CDR3: TGTGCCAGCAGTTTATGGGCTAGCGGGGAAAGTAGGGGCACAGATACGCAGTATTTT. Translated: CASSLWASGESRGTDTQYF. The chain combines TRBV27 with TRBJ2-3; 9 bases align to TRBD2. Germline V gene data show CDR1 as MNHEY and CDR2 as SMNVEV (reference sequence). The CDR3 is 19 residues long. The ends lost 1 base at V and 1 base at J; junction bases unmatched: 12.

The gene calls are TRBV11-2 and TRBJ1-4; no reliable D call. Germline CDR1 reads SGHAT; CDR2 reads FQNNGV. Between the trimmed V and J ends, which lost 8 bases and 4 bases, there was a span of 8 bases. This CDR3 spans 12 amino acids. The CDR3 coding sequence is TGTGCCAGCTCCGGGGTTAATGAAAAACTGTTTTTT. This codes for CASSGVNEKLFF.

This sequence joins TRBV5-5 and TRBJ1-4; D not resolved. This CDR3 has 15 residues. V was clipped by 4 bases and J by 0 bases, with 10 bases between them. Germline V gene lookup returns CDR1 SGHKS and CDR2 YYEKEE (reference sequence). Here the CDR3 DNA reads TGTGCCAGCAGCCCGGGAGGTACAACTAATGAAAAACTGTTTTTT. Its protein product is CASSPGGTTNEKLFF.

The chain combines TRBV3-1 (or the pseudogene TRBV3-2) with TRBJ2-3; a weak D match, TRBD2 (7 bases). The CDR3 runs to 15 residues. With 4 bases removed from V and 6 bases from J, the gap between germline ends came to 17 bases. From germline, CDR1 is LGHDT and CDR2 YNNKEL (reference sequence). CDR3 DNA: TGTGCCAGCAGCCCCCAGCGGAAGGGGGGGGATACGCAGTATTTT. Residues: CASSPQRKGGDTQYF.

The rearrangement joins TRBV5-1 to TRBJ1-3; D remains ambiguous. The V and J ends lost 3 bases and 0 bases respectively, with 4 bases between them. CDR3 length: 13 amino acids. Per the germline V gene, CDR1 is SGHRS and CDR2 is YFSETQ. CDR3 region: CASSSYSGNTIYF. The CDR3 region has the DNA TGCGCCAGCAGCTCGTACTCTGGAAACACCATATATTTT.

The J gene is TRBJ1-1, the V gene TRBV19, with D perhaps TRBD1 (6 bases). The V gene's germline CDR1 is LNHDA and CDR2 SQIVND (reference sequence). This CDR3 has 13 amino acids. V gave up 5 bases and J gave up 4 bases, with 11 bases separating them. The CDR3 region is CASSSGAGTEAFF. In DNA form, the CDR3 reads TGTGCCAGTAGTTCAGGGGCTGGCACTGAAGCTTTCTTT.

In this sample, this clone turned up once. The V call is TRBV28, the J call TRBJ1-1, with a tentative D call TRBD1 (5 bases). This CDR3 region has 14 residues. Looked up from germline, CDR1 is MDHEN and CDR2 is SYDVKM. Trimming removed 7 bases from V and 6 bases from J, with 18 bases in between. The DNA of the CDR3 is TGTGCCAGCACCGTCCCCTCGGGGGTCCCTGAAGCTTTCTTT. This codes for CASTVPSGVPEAFF.

The J gene is TRBJ2-6, the V gene TRBV9; 9 bases map to TRBD1. CDR3 length: 17 amino acids. Unmatched junction bases numbered 7, after V lost 4 bases and J lost 2 bases. Looked up from germline, CDR1 is SGDLS and CDR2 is YYNGEE. This CDR3 is CASSLRDRAAGANVLTF. For the CDR3, the DNA is TGTGCCAGCAGCCTCCGGGACAGGGCAGCTGGGGCCAACGTCCTGACTTTC.

V usage is TRBV5-6 and J usage is TRBJ2-7, with 11 nucleotides matching TRBD1. V lost 4 bases to trimming and J lost 3 bases; unmatched junction nucleotides: 6. This CDR3 has 15 amino acids. Germline assignment: CDR1 SGHDT and CDR2 YYEEEE. For the CDR3, the DNA is TGTGCCAGCAGCCCCGGGGACAGGGGGGACTACGAGCAGTACTTC. It yields the protein CASSPGDRGDYEQYF.

The chain employs TRBV5-1 and TRBJ2-3, with D possibly being TRBD2 (6 bases). The germline gives CDR1 SGHRS, CDR2 YFSETQ. There are 15 residues in the CDR3. Trimming removed 6 bases from V and 2 bases from J, with 16 bases in between. As DNA, the CDR3 is TGCGCCAGCAACCGACTAGTGAGAGACACAGATACGCAGTATTTT. Residues: CASNRLVRDTDTQYF.

V and J are TRBV5-8 and TRBJ2-7; weak D call: TRBD2 (6 bases). The ends were cut back, 2 bases at V and 4 bases at J, with 13 bases in the middle. The CDR3 is made up of 14 amino acids. Per germline, CDR1 SGHTS and CDR2 YDEGEE. The CDR3 reads CASSFPQAGYEQYF. For the CDR3, the DNA is TGTGCCAGCAGCTTTCCACAGGCGGGATACGAGCAGTACTTC.

The chain has TRBV19 and TRBJ2-3; 9 bases map to TRBD1. Germline V gene lookup returns CDR1 LNHDA and CDR2 SQIVND (reference sequence). V shed 2 bases and J 3 bases; nucleotides not matched to a gene: 6. This CDR3 has 16 amino acids. This CDR3 is CASSIPIGTGTDTQYF. In DNA, the CDR3 is TGTGCCAGTAGTATACCGATCGGGACAGGGACAGATACGCAGTATTTT.

This sequence joins TRBV3-1 (or the pseudogene TRBV3-2) and TRBJ2-5; no firm D call. CDR3 length equals 14 residues. Germline V CDR1 and CDR2: LGHDT, YNNKEL (reference sequence). V lost 3 bases to trimming and J lost 5 bases, with 13 bases between them. CDR3 residues: CASSHFSKAETQYF. The CDR3 DNA reads as TGTGCCAGCAGCCACTTCTCCAAAGCTGAGACCCAGTACTTC.

The chain couples TRBV28 to TRBJ1-1, with 10 positions matching TRBD1. V was pared by 4 bases and J by 3 bases, with 8 bases of the junction left unmatched. The germline gives CDR1 MDHEN, CDR2 SYDVKM. This CDR3 is 16 amino acids long. This chain's CDR3 is CASSWTGGLGDTEAFF. As DNA, the CDR3 is TGTGCCAGCAGTTGGACAGGGGGTCTTGGTGACACTGAAGCTTTCTTT.

For this clone: Mismatch with germline at one junction end may stem from a read error. The V call is TRBV6-5, the J call TRBJ1-2, with no clear D. The CDR3 contains 13 residues. Per germline, CDR1 MNHEY and CDR2 SVGAGI. The CDR3 DNA reads TGTGCCAGCAGTGACTCCCGTGAGAATGGCTACACCTTC. Amino acids: CASSDSRENGYTF.

V is TRBV28 and J is TRBJ1-3; no clear D. Trimming stripped 5 bases from V and 4 bases from J, with 12 bases between. Per the germline V gene, CDR1 is MDHEN and CDR2 is SYDVKM. This CDR3 has 14 residues. The CDR3 bases are TGTGCCAGCAGTCTCCACCACTCGGGAAACACCATATATTTT. This encodes CASSLHHSGNTIYF.

The chain employs TRBV27 and TRBJ2-3, with TRBD1 identical over 9 bases. The CDR3 covers 14 residues. With 7 bases clipped from V and 1 base from J, the junction kept 3 bases outside the gene matches. Germline CDR1 reads MNHEY; CDR2 reads SMNVEV (reference sequence). CDR3 residues: CASTRTGGTDTQYF. In nucleotides, the CDR3 is TGTGCCAGCACACGGACAGGGGGCACAGATACGCAGTATTTT.

V and J are TRBV23-1 and TRBJ1-4; D might be TRBD1 (5 bases). TRBV23-1 falls under the ORF class, with uncertain function. The ends were cut back, 2 bases at V and 4 bases at J, with 14 bases in the middle. CDR3 length equals 16 residues. The CDR3 is CASSQLGDYFNEKLFF. The CDR3 region has the DNA TGCGCCAGCAGTCAACTTGGGGACTACTTTAATGAAAAACTGTTTTTT.

V usage is TRBV5-5 and J usage is TRBJ1-3; 8 bases align to TRBD1. The germline V gene has CDR1 SGHKS and CDR2 YYEKEE (reference sequence). CDR3 size: 16 residues. The ends lost 4 bases at V and 4 bases at J; junction bases unmatched: 10. The CDR3 spells CASSPQDRARGNTIYF. DNA for the CDR3: TGTGCCAGCAGCCCCCAGGACAGGGCGAGAGGAAACACCATATATTTT.

The chain employs TRBV6-1 and TRBJ2-1; tentatively, D is TRBD2 (6 bases). CDR1 and CDR2 (germline): MNHNS, SASEGT. The length of the CDR3 is 16 residues. Deletions cut 2 bases from V and 3 bases from J, with 14 bases between. CDR3 DNA: TGTGCCAGCAGTGAATCGGTCGGGAGAGACTACAATGAGCAGTTCTTC. Encoded protein: CASSESVGRDYNEQFF.

V gene TRBV7-9 combines with J gene TRBJ2-7; D may be TRBD2 (6 bases). Looked up from germline, CDR1 is SEHNR and CDR2 is FQNEAQ (reference sequence). V lost 4 bases and J lost 5, with 18 bases in between. The CDR3 has 15 amino acids. The DNA for the CDR3 is TGTGCCAGCAGCTCCGCGGGGCGGGATTTTAACGAGCAGTACTTC. Translated: CASSSAGRDFNEQYF.